This record concerns one T cell receptor (beta chain) sequence. The sample comes from a study of blood T cells in healthy people across ages. Germline CDR1 SNHLY, CDR2 FYNNEI. After removal of 6 bases from V and 4 bases from J, the junction contained 7 bases not matched to a gene. The CDR3 spans 14 residues. A second roughly 6 to 12 cycle PCR used barcoded and J-beta primers. TCRdb processed the 5' RACE reads anew with MiXCR; each CDR3 protein has one entry. The sample has approximately 850,000 distinct CDR3 sequences; 58% are singletons. The TCR originated in a man under 40 in good health. The rearrangement uses TRBV2 and TRBJ2-5; 8 bases are a match to TRBD1. What was sequenced was blood. CDR3 residues: CASRDRQGSETQYF. CDR3 nucleotide sequence: TGTGCCAGCAGGGACCGACAGGGGTCAGAGACCCAGTACTTC. The complete variable domain, with remaining parts taken from reference TRBV2 and TRBJ2-5, reads EPEVTQTPSHQVTQMGQEVILRCVPISNHLYFYWYRQILGQKVEFLVSFYNNEISEKSEIFDDQFSVERPDGSNFTLKIRSTKLEDSAMYFCASRDRQGSETQYFGPGTRLLVL.